This T cell receptor beta chain was recovered during a study of cytomegalovirus exposure and HLA in healthy donors (dated by TCRdb to about 2017). About the investigation overall: According to a later analysis, the 120 or so validation repertoires were produced on the same platform as the 666 repertoires of the first cohort. The study was designed to test whether signatures of past pathogen exposure could be identified by cataloging public T cell receptors. A separate validation cohort of roughly 110 different subjects was used in addition to the 666-subject first cohort. The study combined high-throughput TCR immunosequencing, statistical association of individual TCRs with disease status, and machine learning to predict cytomegalovirus infection status. Here is what the overall study found, with its caveats: Across donors, most TCR sequences were observed very rarely, whereas some public TCRs were present in many individuals. The study gave a list of 150 to 200 TCR beta chains associated with cytomegalovirus. The authors suggested that the approach could potentially be generalized to other disease states and immunological phenotypes. The classifier was reported to diagnose cytomegalovirus status with high specificity and sensitivity in both the original and validation cohorts. A few of the identified cytomegalovirus-associated TCR beta chains were confirmed in vitro to be specific for cytomegalovirus antigens. Of the cluster scores, 94% were above 0 in a later analysis, which found that TCRs clustered in the first cohort also tended to co-occur in the 120 or so validation repertoires. The validation cohort had no HLA typing available for a later analysis, so co-occurrence within that cohort was assessed over all 110 or so repertoires.

Donors formed part of the validation cohort, which comprised about 120 subjects and was distinct from the first cohort of 670 or so subjects. There are 16 amino acids in the CDR3, from cysteine to phenylalanine inclusive. CDR3 DNA only is kept here, 48 bases in frame from base 1. The germline V gene gives CDR1 as MNHEY and CDR2 as SVGAGI. Compared with germline, V lacks 2 bases and J lacks 3 bases; bases without a gene match: 6. Receptor libraries were prepared by the immunoSEQ multiplex PCR assay. Regarding the original processing steps: To diagnose cytomegalovirus status from the catalog of TCR beta chain sequences, a statistical classification framework was built. The immuneACCESS repertoire file appears here via TCRdb, limited to in-frame rearrangements. These files lack a portion of the clones; in checked studies, under half of the deficit traces to unresolved V genes, and the cause of the others is not known. The V and J calls and clone size are taken from that table; D and trimming were inferred from the DNA. Recorded for this sample are about 98,000 clones; about 88% of them occurred a single time. Jointly, the top ten make up under 6.5% of the sample.

With respect to this clone: What antigen it recognizes has not been identified. No base quality values were provided; no much bigger clone lies one nucleotide off.

The chain employs TRBV6-5 and TRBJ2-1; 8 bases in between match TRBD1. The TCR comes from a man aged 18-30 years in good health and CMV-seropositive. The specimen was PBMCs. The DNA reads as follows: TGTGCCAGCAGTTACGGACAGGGCCTTCTCTACAATGAGCAGTTCTTC. Its translation is CASSYGQGLLYNEQFF.